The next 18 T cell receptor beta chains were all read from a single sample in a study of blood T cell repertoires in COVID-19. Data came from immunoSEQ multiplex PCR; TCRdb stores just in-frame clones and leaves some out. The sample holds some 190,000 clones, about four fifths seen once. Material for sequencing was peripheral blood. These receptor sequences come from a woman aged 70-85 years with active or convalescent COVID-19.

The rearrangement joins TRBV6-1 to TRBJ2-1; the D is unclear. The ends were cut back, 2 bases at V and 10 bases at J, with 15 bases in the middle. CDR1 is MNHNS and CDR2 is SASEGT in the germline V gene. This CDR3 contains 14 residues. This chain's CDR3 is CASSERLGAGEQFF. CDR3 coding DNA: TGTGCCAGCAGTGAAAGGTTAGGTGCCGGGGAGCAGTTCTTC.

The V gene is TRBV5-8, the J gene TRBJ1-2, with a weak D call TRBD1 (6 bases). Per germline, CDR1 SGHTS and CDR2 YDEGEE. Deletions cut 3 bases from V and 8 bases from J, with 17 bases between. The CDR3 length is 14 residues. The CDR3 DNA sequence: TGTGCCAGCAGCTACAGGGACCCTCCACGGGGCTACACCTTC. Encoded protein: CASSYRDPPRGYTF.

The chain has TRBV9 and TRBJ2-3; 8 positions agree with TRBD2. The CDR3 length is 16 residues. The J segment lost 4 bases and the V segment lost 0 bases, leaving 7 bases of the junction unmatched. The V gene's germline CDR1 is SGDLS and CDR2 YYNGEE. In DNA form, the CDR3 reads TGTGCCAGCAGCGTAGTCCCTAGCGGGCCCTCAGATACGCAGTATTTT. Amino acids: CASSVVPSGPSDTQYF.

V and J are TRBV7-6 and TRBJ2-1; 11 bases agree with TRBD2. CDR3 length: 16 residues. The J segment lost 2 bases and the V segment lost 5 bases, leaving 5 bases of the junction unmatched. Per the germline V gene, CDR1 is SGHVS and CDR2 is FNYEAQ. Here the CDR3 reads CASSPEGLAAYNEQFF. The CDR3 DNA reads TGTGCCAGCAGCCCCGAGGGACTAGCGGCCTACAATGAGCAGTTCTTC.

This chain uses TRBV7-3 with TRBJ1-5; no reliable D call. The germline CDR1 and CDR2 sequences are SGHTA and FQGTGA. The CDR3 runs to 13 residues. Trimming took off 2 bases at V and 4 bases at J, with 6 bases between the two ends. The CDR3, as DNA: TGTGCCAGCAGCTTAGAACGGAATCAGCCCCAGCATTTT. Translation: CASSLERNQPQHF.

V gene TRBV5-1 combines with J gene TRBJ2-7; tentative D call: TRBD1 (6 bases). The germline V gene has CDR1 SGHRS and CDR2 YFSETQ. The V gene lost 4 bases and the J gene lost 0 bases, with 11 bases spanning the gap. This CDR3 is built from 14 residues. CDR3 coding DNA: TGCGCCAGCAGCCCGGGACACAGCTCCTACGAGCAGTACTTC. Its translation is CASSPGHSSYEQYF.

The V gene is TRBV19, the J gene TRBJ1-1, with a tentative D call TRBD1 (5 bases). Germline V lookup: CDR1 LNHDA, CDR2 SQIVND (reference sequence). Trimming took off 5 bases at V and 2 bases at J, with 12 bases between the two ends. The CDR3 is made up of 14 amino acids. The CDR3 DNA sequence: TGTGCCAGTAGTCCACAGCAGGGTAACACTGAAGCTTTCTTT. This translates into CASSPQQGNTEAFF. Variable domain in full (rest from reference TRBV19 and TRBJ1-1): DGGITQSPKYLFRKEGQNVTLSCEQNLNHDAMYWYRQDPGQGLRLIYYSQIVNDFQKGDIAEGYSVSREKKESFPLTVTSAQKNPTAFYLCASSPQQGNTEAFFGQGTRLTVV.

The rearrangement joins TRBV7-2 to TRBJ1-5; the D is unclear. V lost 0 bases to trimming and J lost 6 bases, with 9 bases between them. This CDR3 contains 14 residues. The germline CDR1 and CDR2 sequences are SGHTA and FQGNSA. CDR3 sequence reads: CASSLADGGQPQHF. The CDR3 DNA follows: TGTGCCAGCAGCTTAGCAGACGGAGGTCAGCCCCAGCATTTT.

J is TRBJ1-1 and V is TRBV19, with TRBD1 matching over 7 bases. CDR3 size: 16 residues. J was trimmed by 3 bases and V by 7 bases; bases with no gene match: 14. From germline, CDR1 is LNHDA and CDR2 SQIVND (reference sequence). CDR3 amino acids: CASILGGTPRDTEAFF. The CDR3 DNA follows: TGTGCCAGTATCTTAGGGGGCACACCGCGGGACACTGAAGCTTTCTTT.

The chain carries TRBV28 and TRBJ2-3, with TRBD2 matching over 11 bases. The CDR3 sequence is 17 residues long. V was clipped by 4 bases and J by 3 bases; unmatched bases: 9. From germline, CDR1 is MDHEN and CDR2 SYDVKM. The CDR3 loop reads CASSYGTSGPATDTQYF. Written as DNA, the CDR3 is TGTGCCAGCAGTTATGGGACTAGCGGACCCGCAACAGATACGCAGTATTTT.

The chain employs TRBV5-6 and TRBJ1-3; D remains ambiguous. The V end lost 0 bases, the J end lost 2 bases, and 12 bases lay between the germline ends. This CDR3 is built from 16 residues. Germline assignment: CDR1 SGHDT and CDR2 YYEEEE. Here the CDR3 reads CASSLDPPETGNTIYF. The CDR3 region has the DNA TGTGCCAGCAGCTTGGACCCTCCGGAGACTGGAAACACCATATATTTT. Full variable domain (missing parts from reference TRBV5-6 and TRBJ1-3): DAGVTQSPTHLIKTRGQQVTLRCSPKSGHDTVSWYQQALGQGPQFIFQYYEEEERQRGNFPDRFSGHQFPNYSSELNVNALLLGDSALYLCASSLDPPETGNTIYFGEGSWLTVV.

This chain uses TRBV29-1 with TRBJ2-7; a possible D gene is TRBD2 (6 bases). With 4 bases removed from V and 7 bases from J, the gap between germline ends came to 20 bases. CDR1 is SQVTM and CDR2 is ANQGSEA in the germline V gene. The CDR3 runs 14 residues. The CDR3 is CSVGRREDVGEQYF. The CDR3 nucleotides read TGCAGCGTTGGTCGGCGGGAAGATGTGGGGGAGCAGTACTTC.

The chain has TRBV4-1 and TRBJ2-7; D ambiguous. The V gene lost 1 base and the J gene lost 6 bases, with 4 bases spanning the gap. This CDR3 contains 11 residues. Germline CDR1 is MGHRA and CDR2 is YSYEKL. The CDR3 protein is CASSQGAEQYF. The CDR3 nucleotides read TGCGCCAGCAGCCAAGGGGCCGAGCAGTACTTC.

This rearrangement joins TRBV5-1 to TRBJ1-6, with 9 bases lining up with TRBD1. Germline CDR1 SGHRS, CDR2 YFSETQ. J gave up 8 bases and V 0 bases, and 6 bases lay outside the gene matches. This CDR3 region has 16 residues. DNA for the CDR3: TGCGCCAGCAGCTTGGTGGCTCGACAGGGGGATTCACCCCTCCACTTT. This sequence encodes CASSLVARQGDSPLHF.

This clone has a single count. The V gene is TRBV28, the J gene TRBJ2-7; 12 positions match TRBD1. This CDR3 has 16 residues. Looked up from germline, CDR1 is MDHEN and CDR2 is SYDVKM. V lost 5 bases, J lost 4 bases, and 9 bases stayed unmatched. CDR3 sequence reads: CASSITGTGGKYEQYF. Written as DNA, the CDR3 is TGTGCCAGCAGTATTACCGGGACAGGGGGCAAGTACGAGCAGTACTTC.

The CDR3 loop reads CASSSLQETQYF. The DNA of the CDR3 is TGTGCCAGCAGTAGCCTACAAGAGACCCAGTACTTC. The chain recombines TRBV2 with TRBJ2-5; D is undetermined. CDR1 is SNHLY and CDR2 is FYNNEI in the germline V gene. V shed 5 bases and J shed 2 bases, with 6 bases lying between them. The CDR3 contains 12 residues.

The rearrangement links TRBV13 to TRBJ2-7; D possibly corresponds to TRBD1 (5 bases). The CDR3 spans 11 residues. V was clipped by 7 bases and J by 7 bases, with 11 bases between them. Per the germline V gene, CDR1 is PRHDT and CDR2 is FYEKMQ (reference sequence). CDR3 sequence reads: CASTRVGEQYF. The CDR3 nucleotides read TGTGCCAGCACCAGGGTTGGGGAGCAGTACTTC.

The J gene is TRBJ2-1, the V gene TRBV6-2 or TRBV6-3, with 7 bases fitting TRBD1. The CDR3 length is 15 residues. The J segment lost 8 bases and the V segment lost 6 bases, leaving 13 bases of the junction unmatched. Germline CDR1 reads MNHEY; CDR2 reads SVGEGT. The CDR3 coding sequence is TGTGCCAGCAGCAACGGACAGGCAGGCGCAGATGAGCAGTTCTTC. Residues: CASSNGQAGADEQFF.